This TCR beta chain emerged from a study of control samples from healthy donors and cancer patients. The data were produced by immunoSEQ multiplex PCR, yet TCRdb's version contains in-frame clones alone and is incomplete. The table shows 150,000 or so clones, with 93% occurring only once. The sequencing sample was made of blood. This receptor was obtained from a man aged 18 to 30 in good health.

The CDR3 loop is CASSNYRGQETQYF. For the CDR3, the DNA is TGTGCCAGTAGTAATTACAGGGGCCAAGAGACCCAGTACTTC. This chain connects TRBV19 to TRBJ2-5; 7 nucleotides align to TRBD1. The germline V gene has CDR1 LNHDA and CDR2 SQIVND (reference sequence). This CDR3 has 14 amino acids. The trim removed 4 bases at V and 1 base at J, leaving 3 bases unmatched.